The sequence of this T cell receptor (beta chain) was determined in a study of PD-1 blockade in classical Hodgkin lymphoma. Only a few counts were recorded for this clone. Its specificity is not known. The germline CDR1 and CDR2 sequences are MNHEY and SVGAGI. The CDR3 spans 15 residues. Trimming took 6 bases from V and 5 from J; bases not matched to a gene: 7. Study-wide points: The study found that TCR diversity rose significantly by C4D1 in CD4+ but not CD8+ cells.

TCRdb's table, derived via immunoSEQ multiplex PCR, lists solely in-frame clones and lacks some. The table has 37,000 or so clones, 70% to 90% seen once. Every single patient, without exception, relapsed after autologous stem cell transplantation, and brentuximab vedotin exposure varied. The J gene is TRBJ1-2, the V gene TRBV6-5; TRBD1 aligns across 12 bases. This receptor was obtained from a human donor with classical Hodgkin lymphoma. Source: peripheral blood mononuclear cells (PBMCs), taken before the second cycle of nivolumab. This CDR3 reads CASRGGDRGQYGYTF. The CDR3 DNA follows: TGTGCCAGCAGAGGGGGGGACAGGGGGCAATATGGCTACACCTTC.